This TCR beta chain was found in a study of CD8+ T cells in alopecia areata. Broader study findings: Across lesional scalp, and particularly alopecia totalis/universalis, clonality surpassed that of normal scalp.

With respect to this clone: Its antigen is still unknown.

The treatment: oral pan-JAK inhibitor, 5-10 mg twice daily. The CDR3 consists of 14 residues. Trimming shortened V by 2 bases and J by 2 bases, and 12 bases separated the two germline ends. Germline V lookup: CDR1 GTSNPN, CDR2 SVGIG (reference sequence). Sequencing templates came from extracted RNA that was reverse transcribed into cDNA. Sequencing used immunoSEQ multiplex PCR; TCRdb keeps in-frame clones, though not all of them. The table shows approximately 200,000 clones, with more than 55% occurring only once. The V and J genes are TRBV30 and TRBJ1-2, with D maybe TRBD1 (5 bases). Sequencing was performed on CD4+ T cells sorted from blood, taken at week 4, from a patient treated with tofacitinib. The sequence was collected from a human donor with alopecia areata. This CDR3 reads CAWSKGDGNYGYTF. The CDR3 DNA is TGTGCCTGGAGTAAAGGGGACGGAAACTATGGCTACACCTTC. Complete variable domain (other parts from reference TRBV30 and TRBJ1-2): SQTIHQWPATLVQPVGSPLSLECTVEGTSNPNLYWYRQAAGRGLQLLFYSVGIGQISSEVPQNLSASRPQDRQFILSSKKLLLSDSGFYLCAWSKGDGNYGYTFGSGTRLTVV.